This section outlines one T cell receptor (beta chain) sequence together with its context. Time point indicated: baseline pretreatment blood. Stated treatment: 15 Gy SBRT to primary tumor, nephrectomy 4 weeks later. This sample was included in a study of radiation and T cells in renal cell carcinoma. The germline V gene encodes CDR1 MNHEY and CDR2 SMNVEV (reference sequence). Trimming took 6 bases from V and 3 from J, leaving 3 bases between them. There are 11 residues in the CDR3. Here immunoSEQ multiplex PCR was the method, and the copy in TCRdb shows in-frame clones only, minus some. The data show 150,000 or so clones, 88% seen once.

The specimen was blood, collected from a patient whose treatment included radiotherapy and nephrectomy. This clonotype was obtained from a woman in her 70s with renal cell carcinoma. This chain uses TRBV27 with TRBJ1-5; D remains ambiguous. The CDR3 sequence: CASRINQPQHF. The CDR3 nucleotides are TGTGCCAGCAGGATCAATCAGCCCCAGCATTTT.